These T cell receptor beta chains were read from a single sample in a study of OX40 agonist ivuxolimab in advanced cancers. Generated by immunoSEQ multiplex PCR, the TCRdb table keeps only in-frame clones and is missing some. The sample yields under 95,000 clones, about 84% seen once. The material sequenced was CD4+ or CD8+ T cells sorted from blood, taken in a trial of the OX40 agonist ivuxolimab. The receptors were gathered from an adult with an advanced solid tumor such as melanoma, head and neck, liver or kidney cancer. CDR3s include the opening cysteine and the closing phenylalanine or tryptophan. A D gene is named only where the DNA matches it firmly. Only some rows state a clone size, as once, few, many or a class for expanded clones.

TRBJ2-3,.,TRBV6-5,.,TGTGCCGTACGAGCCCTAGCCCGGACAGATACGCAGTATTTT,CAVRALARTDTQYF
TRBJ1-1,.,TRBV30,.,TGTGCCTGGAAACTGATGAACACTGAAGCTTTCTTT,CAWKLMNTEAFF
TRBJ2-5,.,TRBV5-1,.,TGCGCCAGCAGCAGGGGGTACCAAGAGACCCAGTACTTC,CASSRGYQETQYF
TRBJ1-2,TRBD1,TRBV6-6,.,TGTGCCAGCATCCAAACCGGGACAGATTATGGCTACACCTTC,CASIQTGTDYGYTF
TRBJ1-5,.,TRBV19,once,TGTGCCAGTAGTAAACAGACCCCCAATCAGCCCCAGCATTTT,CASSKQTPNQPQHF
TRBJ1-3,TRBD1,TRBV29-1,.,TGCAGCGCCGTGCGGGGACAGGGGGTAAACACCATATATTTT,CSAVRGQGVNTIYF
TRBJ1-3,.,TRBV11-3,.,TGTGCCAGCAGCTTAGGGTCTCGAAACACCATATATTTT,CASSLGSRNTIYF
TRBJ2-7,.,TRBV7-2,.,TGTGCCAGCAGTTGGGGGGGCGAATACGAGCAGTACTTC,CASSWGGEYEQYF
TRBJ1-2,.,TRBV6-1,.,TGTGCCAGCAGTGAAGCGAACTCCCGGAGGGGTGGCTACACCTTC,CASSEANSRRGGYTF
TRBJ1-1,TRBD1,TRBV7-9,.,TGTGCCAGCAGCTTAGCGGGACAGCTAAACACTGAAGCTTTCTTT,CASSLAGQLNTEAFF
TRBJ1-1,.,TRBV7-9,.,TGTGCCAGCAGCCCCGATTTCAGCACTGAAGCTTTCTTT,CASSPDFSTEAFF
TRBJ2-7,TRBD2,TRBV6-6,.,TGTGCCAGCAGTACCGGGACTAGCGGGAGCGACGAGCAGTACTTC,CASSTGTSGSDEQYF
TRBJ2-3,.,TRBV5-1,.,TGCGCCAGCAGCTTGGCGGGGATTGGCACAGATACGCAGTATTTT,CASSLAGIGTDTQYF
TRBJ1-3,.,TRBV13,.,TGTGCCAGCATTAACAGGGCTGGAAACACCATATATTTT,CASINRAGNTIYF
TRBJ1-2,TRBD1,TRBV18,.,TGTGCCAGCTCACTCTCCACAGGGGGCTATGGCTACACCTTC,CASSLSTGGYGYTF
TRBJ1-6,.,TRBV15,.,TGTGCCACCACGCCAGCCCCAGTCCGAAATTCACCCCTCCACTTT,CATTPAPVRNSPLHF
TRBJ1-1,.,TRBV7-2,.,TGTGCCAGCAGAAGCACATGGATGAACACTGAAGCTTTCTTT,CASRSTWMNTEAFF
TRBJ1-1,.,TRBV5-1,.,TGCGCCAGCAGCTCGGCCCGGACCAATGAAGCTTTCTTT,CASSSARTNEAFF
TRBJ2-5,.,TRBV4-3,.,TGCGCCAGCAGCCAAGGGAGGCAGAACCAAGAGACCCAGTACTTC,CASSQGRQNQETQYF
TRBJ2-1,TRBD2,TRBV29-1,.,TGCAGCGTTGACGGGACTAGCAGCGATGAGCAGTTCTTC,CSVDGTSSDEQFF
TRBJ1-5,.,TRBV7-9,once,TGTGCCAGCAGCTTAACGGGGGCCCAGCCCCAGCATTTT,CASSLTGAQPQHF
TRBJ2-7,.,TRBV6-5,.,TGTGCCAGCAGTTATCCCGCAGGATCCAACCAGCAGTACTTC,CASSYPAGSNQQYF
TRBJ1-6,.,TRBV19,once,TGTGCCAGTAGAGGGGCCGGGTATTATTCACCCCTCCACTTT,CASRGAGYYSPLHF
TRBJ2-5,TRBD2,TRBV9,.,TGTGCCAGCAGCGTAGAATGGCTAGCGGGAAAAGAGACCCAGTACTTC,CASSVEWLAGKETQYF
TRBJ1-5,.,TRBV7-2,.,TGTGCCAGCAGCTGGGGCCAGAATCAGCCCCAGCATTTT,CASSWGQNQPQHF
TRBJ2-7,.,TRBV10-3,.,TGTGCCATTCAGGGAAGTCCCCGATCCGAGCAGTACTTC,CAIQGSPRSEQYF
TRBJ2-1,.,TRBV11-1,.,TGTGCCAGCAGCGCAATCGGAGAAAGGGCAGATGAGCAGTTCTTC,CASSAIGERADEQFF
TRBJ1-4,.,TRBV5-4,.,TGTGCCAGCAGCTTTAAAGGGGTGGGTGAAAAACTGTTTTTT,CASSFKGVGEKLFF
TRBJ1-1,TRBD1,TRBV29-1,.,TGCAGCGTTGGGGGGACAGGGGCAATGAACACTGAAGCTTTCTTT,CSVGGTGAMNTEAFF
TRBJ1-1,.,TRBV23-1,.,TGCGCCAGCTCCTGGACAGCTATGAACACTGAAGCTTTCTTT,CASSWTAMNTEAFF
TRBJ1-1,.,TRBV6-1,.,TGTGCCAGCACCCTCATGACTGAAGCTTTCTTT,CASTLMTEAFF
TRBJ2-7,.,TRBV9,.,TGTGCCAGCAGCTCAACAGGCTCCTACGAGCAGTACTTC,CASSSTGSYEQYF
TRBJ2-2,TRBD2,TRBV5-1,.,TGCGCCAGCAGCCCGGGACTAGCGGGGGAGGCGGCGCTGTTTTTT,CASSPGLAGEAALFF
TRBJ2-5,.,TRBV9,.,TGTGCCAGCAGCGTCTATGTCCAAGAGACCCAGTACTTC,CASSVYVQETQYF
TRBJ2-1,.,TRBV10-1,.,TGCGCCAGCAGTGAGTCGGGGGTAAACTACAATGAGCAGTTCTTC,CASSESGVNYNEQFF
TRBJ2-5,.,TRBV14,.,TGTGCCAGCAGCCAAGGTTTGTTAGGGATGGAGACCCAGTACTTC,CASSQGLLGMETQYF
TRBJ1-2,.,TRBV18,.,TGTGCCAGCTCACCAGAAGGGGGGAGCTACACCTTC,CASSPEGGSYTF
TRBJ1-5,.,TRBV6-1,.,TGTGCCAGCAGTGCGAGTCTCCAATTGGCAGGGGTTAGCAATCAGCCCCAGCATTTT,CASSASLQLAGVSNQPQHF
TRBJ2-2,.,TRBV6-6,.,TGTGCCAGCAGTTACCTCCAGGGACCGAACACCGGGGAGCTGTTTTTT,CASSYLQGPNTGELFF
TRBJ1-3,.,TRBV5-4,.,TGTGCCAGCAGCCCCTACTCTGGAAACACCATATATTTT,CASSPYSGNTIYF